The 18 T cell receptor beta chains below were found in one sample sequenced in a study of T cell responses to AZD1222 COVID-19 vaccine. Generated by immunoSEQ multiplex PCR, the TCRdb table keeps only in-frame clones and is missing some. The sample comprises about 100,000 clones, roughly 90% of which are singletons, and about 1.2% rests with the top ten. The sequenced sample was peripheral blood, obtained on day 0 of AZD1222 vaccination. The receptors stem from an adult in good health.

The gene calls are TRBV2 and TRBJ1-5; TRBD1 might be the D (5 bases). CDR1 and CDR2 from the germline V gene are SNHLY and FYNNEI. Trimming took off 8 bases at V and 2 bases at J, with 10 bases between the two ends. The CDR3 has 13 residues. This chain's CDR3 is CASGTGGNQPQHF. DNA of the CDR3: TGTGCCAGCGGGACGGGGGGCAATCAGCCCCAGCATTTT.

The chain links TRBV29-1 to TRBJ1-4, with D tentatively TRBD1 (6 bases). Trimming stripped 7 bases from V and 8 bases from J, with 17 bases between. This CDR3 comprises 13 residues. The germline V gene has CDR1 SQVTM and CDR2 ANQGSEA. As DNA, the CDR3 is TGCAGCGCAAGGTGGGGGGCCGGGGAAAAACTGTTTTTT. It encodes CSARWGAGEKLFF.

The chain links TRBV15 to TRBJ1-4, with D unclear. This CDR3 contains 15 residues. Per the germline V gene, CDR1 is LNHNV and CDR2 is YYDKDF (reference sequence). The germline V and J ends were trimmed by 0 bases and 5 bases, with 10 bases remaining between them. DNA for the CDR3: TGTGCCACCAGCAGAGATGGACTGGGAAATGAAAAACTGTTTTTT. Its translation: CATSRDGLGNEKLFF.

In this sample, this clone turned up once. Sequence at one end of the junction differs from germline and may be a read error. Other DNA variants within this sample encode the same CDR3. The genes are TRBV28 and TRBJ1-5; TRBD1 matches 7 bases. CDR1 is MDHEN, CDR2 SYDVKM, per germline. This CDR3 region has 14 residues. The CDR3 DNA sequence: TGTGCCAGCAGTTTGGGACAGAGCAATCAGCCCCAGCATTTC. Protein product: CASSLGQSNQPQHF.

This clone was picked up one time. The chain recombines TRBV14 with TRBJ1-6; no definite D call. CDR3 length equals 13 residues. V was clipped by 0 bases and J by 7 bases, with 4 bases between them. Germline CDR1 SGHDN, CDR2 FVKESK. CDR3 sequence reads: CASSQDRNSPLHF. The CDR3 coding sequence is TGTGCCAGCAGCCAAGACAGGAATTCACCCCTCCACTTT.

The rearrangement links TRBV6-1 to TRBJ1-5, with D possibly being TRBD1 (6 bases). Germline lookup yields CDR1 MNHNS and CDR2 SASEGT. The CDR3 spans 15 residues. V was clipped by 3 bases and J by 3 bases, with 12 bases between them. The CDR3 nucleotides are TGTGCCAGCAGTGAGGAAGGGGGGTCCAATCAGCCCCAGCATTTT. Protein sequence: CASSEEGGSNQPQHF.

J is TRBJ1-1 and V is TRBV15, with D uncertain. Germline V gene sequence: CDR1 LNHNV, CDR2 YYDKDF (reference sequence). This CDR3 region has 14 residues. The V end lost 2 bases, the J end lost 6 bases, and 13 bases lay between the germline ends. CDR3 nucleotide sequence: TGTGCCACCAGCAGAACCAACAAGGACTCTGAAGCTTTCTTT. Translating it yields CATSRTNKDSEAFF.

The chain is built from TRBV28 and TRBJ1-6; no reliable D call. V was trimmed by 5 bases and J by 10 bases, leaving 9 bases between them. CDR1 is MDHEN and CDR2 is SYDVKM in the germline V gene. This CDR3 spans 12 amino acids. CDR3 DNA: TGTGCCAGCAGTGGGGAATACTCACCCCTCCACTTT. Translation: CASSGEYSPLHF. Combining the CDR3 with reference TRBV28 and TRBJ1-6 gives the whole variable domain DVKVTQSSRYLVKRTGEKVFLECVQDMDHENMFWYRQDPGLGLRLIYFSYDVKMKEKGDIPEGYSVSREKKERFSLILESASTNQTSMYLCASSGEYSPLHFGNGTRLTVT.

This clone was observed once. This chain links TRBV28 with TRBJ1-1; D call uncertain. The CDR3 extends over 13 amino acids. Between the trimmed V and J ends, which lost 2 bases and 2 bases, there was a span of 6 bases. Germline V gene data show CDR1 as MDHEN and CDR2 as SYDVKM. The CDR3 sequence: CASSLAVNTEAFF. The CDR3 DNA follows: TGTGCCAGCAGTTTAGCAGTTAACACTGAAGCTTTCTTT.

The chain couples TRBV29-1 to TRBJ2-3; D is unresolved. CDR3 length: 15 residues. Trimming shortened V by 1 base and J by 5 bases, and 16 bases separated the two germline ends. The germline gives CDR1 SQVTM, CDR2 ANQGSEA. The CDR3 spells CSVEAVAGARDTQYF. The CDR3 DNA sequence: TGCAGCGTTGAAGCCGTAGCCGGAGCTCGAGATACGCAGTATTTT.

V usage is TRBV28 and J usage is TRBJ2-7; tentatively, D is TRBD1 or TRBD2 (5 bases each). This CDR3 region has 11 residues. The germline CDR1 and CDR2 sequences are MDHEN and SYDVKM. The V end lost 6 bases, the J end lost 7 bases, and 10 bases lay between the germline ends. This CDR3 reads CASRLEGEQYF. The CDR3, as DNA: TGTGCCAGCAGACTTGAGGGGGAGCAGTACTTC.

The V call is TRBV7-2, the J call TRBJ2-3, with 7 bases fitting TRBD2. Trimming cost V 4 bases and J 6 bases; bases outside gene matches: 10. The V gene's germline CDR1 is SGHTA and CDR2 FQGNSA. The length of the CDR3 is 15 residues. The CDR3 coding sequence is TGTGCCAGCAGCTCCACGAGCGGGATTCAGGATACGCAGTATTTT. As protein: CASSSTSGIQDTQYF.

This chain links TRBV6-6 with TRBJ1-4, with D tentatively TRBD1 (5 bases). Germline CDR1 MNHNY, CDR2 SVGAGI (reference sequence). The germline V and J ends were trimmed by 0 bases and 7 bases, with 15 bases remaining between them. CDR3 length: 16 residues. As DNA, the CDR3 is TGTGCCAGCAGTTACTCGAAAGGGGCAAGGACTGAAAAACTGTTTTTT. Protein: CASSYSKGARTEKLFF.

The chain combines TRBV11-1 with TRBJ2-5; D possibly corresponds to TRBD1 (7 bases). Germline CDR1 and CDR2: SGHAT and FQDESV (reference sequence). V gave up 1 base and J gave up 6 bases, with 12 bases separating them. The CDR3 is made up of 14 amino acids. This chain's CDR3 is CASSLGQGGQTQYF. CDR3 nucleotides: TGTGCCAGCAGCTTAGGACAGGGAGGTCAGACCCAGTACTTC.

V is TRBV4-3 and J is TRBJ2-2; TRBD2 agrees at 8 bases. V trimming: 4 bases; J trimming: 6 bases; junction bases outside the gene matches: 4. Germline CDR1 is LGHNA and CDR2 is YSLEER. This CDR3 has 14 amino acids. This CDR3 is CASSLRLASGELFF. CDR3 bases: TGCGCCAGCAGCCTTCGACTAGCGTCCGGGGAGCTGTTTTTT.

The chain uses TRBV7-2 and TRBJ1-5; the D gene is possibly TRBD1 (5 bases). Trimming left V 1 base short and J 2 bases short, with 15 bases between. Germline CDR1 is SGHTA and CDR2 is FQGNSA. The CDR3 is made up of 17 amino acids. In nucleotides, the CDR3 is TGTGCCAGCAGCTTAGAGTTGGACCTCAGGGGCAATCAGCCCCAGCATTTT. It is translated as CASSLELDLRGNQPQHF.

Here the CDR3 DNA reads TGTGCCAGCAGCGATCACCCGGACAGGGACGTCGAGGATGAGCAGTTCTTC. As protein: CASSDHPDRDVEDEQFF. The chain recombines TRBV9 with TRBJ2-1; TRBD1 agrees at 8 bases. V dropped 3 bases and J dropped 8; count of bases not matched to a gene: 16. This CDR3 contains 17 residues. CDR1 is SGDLS and CDR2 is YYNGEE in the germline V gene.

The J gene is TRBJ2-7, the V gene TRBV7-9; 7 nucleotides align to TRBD1. CDR1 SEHNR and CDR2 FQNEAQ come from the germline V gene (reference sequence). CDR3 length equals 13 residues. With 7 bases clipped from V and 1 base from J, the junction kept 4 bases outside the gene matches. CDR3 region: CASTWTGSYEQYF. CDR3 DNA: TGTGCCAGCACCTGGACAGGATCCTACGAGCAGTACTTC.